The subject of this entry is one T cell receptor beta chain. The antigen is unknown. The data originate from a study of vaccination effects on CD4 cells after COVID-19. Viral peptide pool expansion of antigen-specific CD4+ T cells preceded sequencing in the ViraFEST assay. Following culture for about 11 days, CD4+ T cells were isolated. Nucleocapsid antibodies were negative in the vaccine recipients, who had never had SARS-CoV-2 infection. The CDR3 has 15 residues. CDR1 and CDR2 (germline): SGHRS, YFSETQ. J gave up 0 bases and V 0 bases, and 1 base lay outside the gene matches. TCRdb's table, derived via immunoSEQ multiplex PCR, lists solely in-frame clones and lacks some. This table holds approximately 20,000 clones, 73% found once.

Sequencing was performed on CD4+ T cells from PBMCs cultured with HCoV-NL63 spike peptides, taken before COVID-19 vaccination. The TCR comes from a human donor who received a COVID-19 vaccine. This sequence joins TRBV5-1 and TRBJ2-5, with 8 bases that match TRBD1. This CDR3 is CASSLEGQDQETQYF. CDR3 bases: TGCGCCAGCAGCTTGGAGGGACAGGACCAAGAGACCCAGTACTTC.